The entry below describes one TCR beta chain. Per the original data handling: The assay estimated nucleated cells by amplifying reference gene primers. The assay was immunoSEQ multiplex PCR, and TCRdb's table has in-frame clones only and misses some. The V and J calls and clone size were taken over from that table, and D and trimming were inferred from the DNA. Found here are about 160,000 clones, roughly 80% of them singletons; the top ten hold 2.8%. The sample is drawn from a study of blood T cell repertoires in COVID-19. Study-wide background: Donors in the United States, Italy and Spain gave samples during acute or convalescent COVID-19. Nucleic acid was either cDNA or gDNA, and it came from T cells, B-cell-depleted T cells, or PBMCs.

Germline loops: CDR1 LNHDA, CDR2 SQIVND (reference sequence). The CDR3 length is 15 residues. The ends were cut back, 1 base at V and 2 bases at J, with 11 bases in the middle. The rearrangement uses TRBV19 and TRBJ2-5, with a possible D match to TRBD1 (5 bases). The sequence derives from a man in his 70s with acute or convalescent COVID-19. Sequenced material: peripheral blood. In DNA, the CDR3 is TGTGCCAGTAGTATAGTTGGGGCTCGACAAGAGACCCAGTACTTC. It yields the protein CASSIVGARQETQYF.